These 7 T cell receptor beta chains were sequenced from one sample in a study of OX40 agonist ivuxolimab in advanced cancers. Sequencing was performed with immunoSEQ multiplex PCR; in TCRdb, only in-frame clones are kept and a portion is missing. The table includes more than 70,000 clones, approximately 84% detected once. Here the sequenced sample was CD4+ or CD8+ T cells sorted from blood, taken in a trial of the OX40 agonist ivuxolimab. The receptors stem from an adult with an advanced solid tumor such as melanoma, head and neck, liver or kidney cancer.

The chain carries TRBV10-3 and TRBJ1-2; D perhaps matches TRBD1 (6 bases). The CDR3 runs 12 residues. Trimming shortened V by 5 bases and J by 4 bases, and 8 bases separated the two germline ends. Germline lookup yields CDR1 ENHRY and CDR2 SYGVKD. CDR3 nucleotide sequence: TGTGCCATCAGTCCGGACAGCTATGGCTACACCTTC. Its protein is CAISPDSYGYTF.

The chain joins TRBV15 to TRBJ1-2; the match to TRBD1 covers 9 bases. The CDR3 consists of 15 residues. Trimming removed 1 base from V and 2 bases from J; junction bases left unmatched: 2. Germline assignment: CDR1 LNHNV and CDR2 YYDKDF (reference sequence). The CDR3: CATSRATGGNYGYTF. CDR3 coding DNA: TGTGCCACCAGCAGAGCGACAGGGGGGAACTATGGCTACACCTTC. Using reference TRBV15 and TRBJ1-2 for the parts outside the CDR3, the full variable domain is DAMVIQNPRYQVTQFGKPVTLSCSQTLNHNVMYWYQQKSSQAPKLLFHYYDKDFNNEADTPDNFQSRRPNTSFCFLDIRSPGLGDTAMYLCATSRATGGNYGYTFGSGTRLTVV.

This chain joins TRBV6-6 and TRBJ1-2; D is uncertain. Trimming removed 6 bases from V and 2 bases from J, with 4 bases in between. Germline CDR1 and CDR2: MNHNY and SVGAGI (reference sequence). The CDR3 is made up of 11 amino acids. CDR3 protein: CASSVNYGYTF. The CDR3 nucleotides read TGTGCCAGCAGCGTGAACTATGGCTACACCTTC.

This chain uses TRBV7-7 with TRBJ2-3; D ambiguous. The CDR3 consists of 16 residues. The germline gives CDR1 SSHAT, CDR2 FNYEAQ (reference sequence). The germline V and J ends were trimmed by 0 bases and 0 bases, with 10 bases remaining between them. In nucleotides, the CDR3 is TGTGCCAGCAGCTTAGCGGGCGGTACTAGCACAGATACGCAGTATTTT. This gives the protein CASSLAGGTSTDTQYF.

V gene TRBV29-1 combines with J gene TRBJ1-5; TRBD1 agrees at 7 bases. V lost 5 bases and J lost 7; bases outside the gene matches: 8. The V gene's germline CDR1 is SQVTM and CDR2 ANQGSEA. The CDR3 runs to 13 residues. This chain's CDR3 is CSVSTGERQPQHF. CDR3 DNA: TGCAGCGTTTCCACAGGGGAACGCCAGCCCCAGCATTTT.

This sequence joins TRBV7-9 and TRBJ1-1; D is undetermined. The germline V and J ends were trimmed by 1 base and 4 bases, with 10 bases remaining between them. This CDR3 spans 14 amino acids. The germline gives CDR1 SEHNR, CDR2 FQNEAQ (reference sequence). In DNA, the CDR3 is TGTGCCAGCAGCTTAGGAGGGTTTGGCACTGAAGCTTTCTTT. This gives the protein CASSLGGFGTEAFF.

The chain joins TRBV28 to TRBJ2-1; D uncertain. The V end lost 6 bases, the J end lost 0 bases, and 6 bases lay between the germline ends. This CDR3 region has 13 residues. CDR1 and CDR2 (germline): MDHEN, SYDVKM. The CDR3 region is CASRSSSYNEQFF. As DNA, the CDR3 is TGTGCCAGCAGGAGTAGCTCCTACAATGAGCAGTTCTTC.